This T cell receptor (beta chain) was captured by sequencing in a study of control samples from healthy donors and cancer patients. The method was immunoSEQ multiplex PCR; TCRdb's version includes in-frame clones alone and lacks a portion of them. Here the sample spans 130,000 or so clones, around nine tenths being singletons. The CDR3 runs 14 residues. The V gene's germline CDR1 is SGHNT and CDR2 YENEEA. The trim removed 6 bases at V and 1 base at J, leaving 5 bases unmatched. V and J are TRBV11-3 and TRBJ1-1, with 7 bases aligning to TRBD1. Sequenced input: blood. The TCR was taken from a man aged 50-59 years in good health. CDR3 sequence reads: CASRRQGGNTEAFF. The DNA of the CDR3 is TGTGCCAGCAGGCGACAGGGCGGGAACACTGAAGCTTTCTTT.